This TCR beta chain was documented in a study of blood T cell repertoires in COVID-19. Study summary: COVID-19 samples, acute and convalescent, were from the United States, Italy and Spain. From T cells, B-cell-depleted T cells, or PBMCs came the material, which was cDNA or gDNA.

In the original workflow: From reference gene primer amplification, estimates of nucleated cell counts were derived. Here immunoSEQ multiplex PCR was the method, and the copy in TCRdb shows in-frame clones only, minus some. Clone size and V and J calls were adopted from that table, with D and trimming inferred from the DNA. The data show a few hundred thousand clones, approximately 83% seen once. V was pared by 4 bases and J by 3 bases, with 3 bases of the junction left unmatched. The CDR3 is 14 amino acids. CDR1 LGHDT and CDR2 YNNKEL come from the germline V gene (reference sequence). What the recovered Cohort 3 donors had was two negative PCRs, clearance, or symptom resolution.

The chain has TRBV3-1 (or the pseudogene TRBV3-2) and TRBJ2-3; 8 bases match TRBD2. Sample: PBMCs or T cells enriched from blood (not recorded which). The source is a woman aged 25-40 years who had recovered from COVID-19. CDR3 sequence: CASSPGTRTDTQYF. The DNA for the CDR3 is TGTGCCAGCAGCCCTGGGACTAGGACAGATACGCAGTATTTT.